One and the same sample provided the 23 T cell receptor beta chains below, sequenced in a study of quantifying T cell responses using KT2 cells. Study details: Reverse transcription used primers in the TCR alpha and beta constant regions.

A single-stranded UMI oligo with SP2 sequence was ligated to cDNA 3' ends. An equimolar mix of RC1.1 and RC1.2 primed the beta chain across TRBC1 and TRBC2. TCRdb fed the UMI-ligation and nested PCR reads into MiXCR, producing one record per CDR3 protein. The data contain 39,000 or so distinct CDR3 sequences, over 15% of them singletons. The source material was PBMCs spiked with cells of the T cell clone KT2. The receptor source for this set is a human donor.

About this clonotype itself: Relative to the germline gene, one junction end is altered; a read error may explain this. This chain uses TRBV4-1 with TRBJ2-7, with D uncertain. Germline CDR1 and CDR2: MGHRA and YSYEKL. The length of the CDR3 is 13 residues. CDR3 nucleotides: TGCGCCAGCAGCCAAGATATCTGGGGTAACCAAAATTTC. It yields the protein CASSQDIWGNQNF.

This clonotype was detected a few times. The CDR3 sequence: CASSFPSIDEQFF. Here the CDR3 DNA reads TGTGCCAGCAGCTTCCCTAGCATCGATGAGCAGTTCTTC. J is TRBJ2-1 and V is TRBV5-4; D is perhaps TRBD2 (5 bases). The CDR3 loop spans 13 amino acids. The ends were cut back, 2 bases at V and 8 bases at J, with 11 bases in the middle. The germline V gene encodes CDR1 SGHNT and CDR2 YYREEE (reference sequence).

The CDR3 loop reads CASSAPGGAVGAFF. The CDR3 coding sequence is TGTGCCAGCAGTGCCCCCGGGGGGGCTGTGGGAGCTTTCTTT. This chain connects TRBV6-1 to TRBJ1-1; D is perhaps TRBD1 (6 bases). The V and J ends lost 4 bases and 10 bases respectively, with 19 bases between them. The CDR3 spans 14 residues. CDR1 MNHNS and CDR2 SASEGT come from the germline V gene.

The rearrangement joins TRBV19 to TRBJ1-5, with D tentatively TRBD1 (6 bases). Per germline, CDR1 LNHDA and CDR2 SQIVND (reference sequence). The V end lost 5 bases, the J end lost 7 bases, and 15 bases lay between the germline ends. The CDR3 is made up of 14 amino acids. CDR3 sequence: CASSLQGRGQPQHF. The CDR3 region has the DNA TGTGCCAGTAGTCTACAGGGAAGGGGACAGCCCCAGCATTTT.

Only a few counts were recorded for this clonotype. V is TRBV2 and J is TRBJ1-1; a possible D gene is TRBD1 (5 bases). V lost 4 bases and J lost 8, with 14 bases in between. Germline CDR1 SNHLY, CDR2 FYNNEI. CDR3 size: 13 residues. The CDR3 reads CASSVTAGGEAFF. The CDR3 bases are TGTGCCAGCAGTGTTACGGCTGGGGGAGAAGCTTTCTTT.

The rearrangement joins TRBV6-2 or TRBV6-3 to TRBJ1-5; possible D gene TRBD1, 6 bases. V lost 8 bases, J lost 6 bases, and 14 bases lay in between. This CDR3 is built from 13 residues. Germline CDR1 and CDR2: MNHEY and SVGEGT. The CDR3 nucleotides read TGTGCCAGCTCGGGACAATCCGGTCAGCCCCAGCATTTT. Translated: CASSGQSGQPQHF.

The J gene is TRBJ2-1, the V gene TRBV25-1, with TRBD2 matching 16 bases. Germline trimming cut 6 bases from V and 9 bases from J; bases unmatched to any gene: 8. Germline V lookup: CDR1 MGHDK, CDR2 SYGVNS. This CDR3 spans 16 amino acids. In nucleotides, the CDR3 is TGTGCCAGCAGACTCACCGGGACTAGCGGGAGGGTTGAGCAGTTCTTC. Amino acid sequence: CASRLTGTSGRVEQFF.

This clonotype was recorded a few times. The chain is built from TRBV7-9 and TRBJ2-3; D unclear. Per germline, CDR1 SEHNR and CDR2 FQNEAQ (reference sequence). The CDR3 sequence is 16 residues long. Trimming left V 5 bases short and J 0 bases short, with 15 bases between. CDR3 coding DNA: TGTGCCAGCAGCCCGTATACGACAACTAGCACAGATACGCAGTATTTT. It specifies CASSPYTTTSTDTQYF.

This clonotype was picked up one time. The chain has TRBV5-6 and TRBJ1-5; no clear D. Germline lookup yields CDR1 SGHDT and CDR2 YYEEEE. Trimming shortened V by 3 bases and J by 4 bases, and 5 bases separated the two germline ends. The CDR3 consists of 12 residues. Here the CDR3 DNA reads TGTGCCAGCAGCTCCAGGAATCAGCCCCAGCATTTT. This encodes CASSSRNQPQHF.

This clonotype has at least ten counts. The chain links TRBV7-6 to TRBJ2-1; 8 nucleotides line up with TRBD1. The germline gives CDR1 SGHVS, CDR2 FNYEAQ. The CDR3 is 15 amino acids. The V gene end was trimmed by 1 base and the J gene end by 3 bases; junction bases not matched to a gene: 2. The DNA of the CDR3 is TGTGCCAGCAGCTTAGACGGACAGGGCTACAATGAGCAGTTCTTC. It is translated as CASSLDGQGYNEQFF. Based on the CDR3 plus reference TRBV7-6 and TRBJ2-1, the full variable domain is GAGVSQSPRYKVTKRGQDVALRCDPISGHVSLYWYRQALGQGPEFLTYFNYEAQQDKSGLPNDRFSAERPEGSISTLTIQRTEQRDSAMYRCASSLDGQGYNEQFFGPGTRLTVL.

This clonotype was counted a few times. The rearrangement joins TRBV19 to TRBJ1-1; 7 bases align to TRBD1. The CDR3 sequence is 13 residues long. Losses at the gene ends were 1 base for V and 10 bases for J; bases not matched to a gene: 6. CDR1 is LNHDA, CDR2 SQIVND, per germline (reference sequence). In nucleotides, the CDR3 is TGTGCCAGTAGTATAGTAGTAGGGGGCCGAGCTTTCTTT. It encodes CASSIVVGGRAFF.

V is TRBV12-3 or TRBV12-4 and J is TRBJ1-5; D is ambiguous. The CDR3 has 14 amino acids. V shed 1 base and J shed 7 bases, with 11 bases lying between them. In nucleotides, the CDR3 is TGTGCCAGCAGTTTAGAACAGCCAAGGCAGCCCCAGCATTTT. This codes for CASSLEQPRQPQHF.

This clonotype was counted at least ten times. The chain uses TRBV6-4 and TRBJ1-6, with 7 nucleotides matching TRBD1. Trimming took 3 bases from V and 7 from J; bases not matched to a gene: 6. This CDR3 is 15 amino acids long. Germline V gene lookup returns CDR1 MRHNA and CDR2 SNTAGT. As DNA, the CDR3 is TGTGCCAGCAGTGAAGGCGGAGGGGGCAATTCACCCCTCCACTTT. Translating it yields CASSEGGGGNSPLHF.

The chain links TRBV28 to TRBJ1-1; D remains ambiguous. V was shortened by 6 bases and J by 6 bases, with 14 bases between the two germline ends. This CDR3 has 13 amino acids. Germline CDR1 and CDR2: MDHEN and SYDVKM. The chain's CDR3 is CASSLAPAAEAFF. The CDR3 nucleotides read TGTGCCAGCAGCCTGGCCCCGGCGGCTGAAGCTTTCTTT.

The J gene is TRBJ2-1, the V gene TRBV7-6, with D perhaps TRBD1 (6 bases). This CDR3 is 16 amino acids long. CDR1 is SGHVS, CDR2 FNYEAQ, per germline. V lost 5 bases, J lost 5 bases, and 19 bases lay in between. CDR3 nucleotides: TGTGCCAGCAGCCTATTGCCTCAGGACAGAGACAATGAGCAGTTCTTC. This translates into CASSLLPQDRDNEQFF.

This clonotype rates as medium-sized. CDR3 region: CASSETGGNYGYTF. Written as DNA, the CDR3 is TGTGCCAGCAGTGAAACAGGGGGGAACTATGGCTACACCTTC. The rearrangement uses TRBV2 and TRBJ1-2; TRBD1 matches at 8 bases. The CDR3 spans 14 residues. Germline CDR1 and CDR2: SNHLY and FYNNEI. After removal of 2 bases from V and 2 bases from J, the junction contained 1 base not matched to a gene.

The sample holds many counts of this clonotype. The rearrangement uses TRBV28 and TRBJ2-3, with 7 bases that match TRBD2. J was trimmed by 4 bases and V by 11 bases; bases with no gene match: 6. CDR1 is MDHEN, CDR2 SYDVKM, per germline. There are 12 residues in the CDR3. CDR3 amino acids: CAYGGSPDTQYF. CDR3 DNA: TGTGCCTACGGCGGGAGTCCAGATACGCAGTATTTT.

This clonotype was seen a handful of times. This sequence joins TRBV4-3 and TRBJ2-1; D unclear. The CDR3 totals 14 residues. Deletions cut 0 bases from V and 5 bases from J, with 8 bases between. CDR1 and CDR2 (germline): LGHNA, YSLEER. The CDR3 DNA follows: TGCGCCAGCAGCCAAGATAACAGTAACAATGAGCAGTTCTTC. Translated, it gives CASSQDNSNNEQFF.

The chain joins TRBV4-1 to TRBJ1-3; 11 bases fit TRBD1. Germline V CDR1 and CDR2: MGHRA, YSYEKL. V shed 1 base and J 4 bases; nucleotides not matched to a gene: 9. CDR3 length equals 18 residues. As DNA, the CDR3 is TGCGCCAGCAGCCAAGGTGGACAGGGGGCGCTTTTGGGAAACACCATATATTTT. Translation gives CASSQGGQGALLGNTIYF.

The rearrangement joins TRBV7-8 to TRBJ2-1; 7 bases fit TRBD2. In germline, CDR1 is SGHVS, CDR2 FQNEAQ. The CDR3 is 16 amino acids. V dropped 2 bases and J dropped 4; count of bases not matched to a gene: 8. The CDR3 coding sequence is TGTGCCAGCAGCTTATTGGCGGGAGTCCTTTACAATGAGCAGTTCTTC. Encoded protein: CASSLLAGVLYNEQFF.

The V and J genes are TRBV5-5 and TRBJ1-5; D remains unclear. This CDR3 spans 14 amino acids. The V end lost 4 bases, the J end lost 9 bases, and 17 bases lay between the germline ends. Germline V gene lookup returns CDR1 SGHKS and CDR2 YYEKEE (reference sequence). The CDR3 loop is CASSESSGLRPQHF. In nucleotides, the CDR3 is TGTGCCAGCAGCGAAAGCAGTGGTTTGAGGCCCCAGCATTTT. The full variable domain, rest sourced from reference TRBV5-5 and TRBJ1-5, is DAGVTQSPTHLIKTRGQQVTLRCSPISGHKSVSWYQQVLGQGPQFIFQYYEKEERGRGNFPDRFSARQFPNYSSELNVNALLLGDSALYLCASSESSGLRPQHFGDGTRLSIL.

This chain uses TRBV19 with TRBJ1-2, with 9 bases fitting TRBD1. There are 16 residues in the CDR3. V shed 4 bases and J 6 bases; nucleotides not matched to a gene: 12. Germline V gene sequence: CDR1 LNHDA, CDR2 SQIVND (reference sequence). CDR3: CASSTVSGTGRDGYTF. The CDR3 DNA reads TGTGCCAGTAGTACCGTCTCCGGGACAGGGCGGGATGGCTACACCTTC.

The chain links TRBV29-1 to TRBJ1-1; no definite D call. Trimming took 7 bases from V and 2 from J, leaving 17 bases between them. Germline CDR1 reads SQVTM; CDR2 reads ANQGSEA. The CDR3 length is 14 residues. DNA for the CDR3: TGCAGCGCCCTGGAAGGAGGGATAAACACTGAAGCTTTCTTT. This gives the protein CSALEGGINTEAFF.